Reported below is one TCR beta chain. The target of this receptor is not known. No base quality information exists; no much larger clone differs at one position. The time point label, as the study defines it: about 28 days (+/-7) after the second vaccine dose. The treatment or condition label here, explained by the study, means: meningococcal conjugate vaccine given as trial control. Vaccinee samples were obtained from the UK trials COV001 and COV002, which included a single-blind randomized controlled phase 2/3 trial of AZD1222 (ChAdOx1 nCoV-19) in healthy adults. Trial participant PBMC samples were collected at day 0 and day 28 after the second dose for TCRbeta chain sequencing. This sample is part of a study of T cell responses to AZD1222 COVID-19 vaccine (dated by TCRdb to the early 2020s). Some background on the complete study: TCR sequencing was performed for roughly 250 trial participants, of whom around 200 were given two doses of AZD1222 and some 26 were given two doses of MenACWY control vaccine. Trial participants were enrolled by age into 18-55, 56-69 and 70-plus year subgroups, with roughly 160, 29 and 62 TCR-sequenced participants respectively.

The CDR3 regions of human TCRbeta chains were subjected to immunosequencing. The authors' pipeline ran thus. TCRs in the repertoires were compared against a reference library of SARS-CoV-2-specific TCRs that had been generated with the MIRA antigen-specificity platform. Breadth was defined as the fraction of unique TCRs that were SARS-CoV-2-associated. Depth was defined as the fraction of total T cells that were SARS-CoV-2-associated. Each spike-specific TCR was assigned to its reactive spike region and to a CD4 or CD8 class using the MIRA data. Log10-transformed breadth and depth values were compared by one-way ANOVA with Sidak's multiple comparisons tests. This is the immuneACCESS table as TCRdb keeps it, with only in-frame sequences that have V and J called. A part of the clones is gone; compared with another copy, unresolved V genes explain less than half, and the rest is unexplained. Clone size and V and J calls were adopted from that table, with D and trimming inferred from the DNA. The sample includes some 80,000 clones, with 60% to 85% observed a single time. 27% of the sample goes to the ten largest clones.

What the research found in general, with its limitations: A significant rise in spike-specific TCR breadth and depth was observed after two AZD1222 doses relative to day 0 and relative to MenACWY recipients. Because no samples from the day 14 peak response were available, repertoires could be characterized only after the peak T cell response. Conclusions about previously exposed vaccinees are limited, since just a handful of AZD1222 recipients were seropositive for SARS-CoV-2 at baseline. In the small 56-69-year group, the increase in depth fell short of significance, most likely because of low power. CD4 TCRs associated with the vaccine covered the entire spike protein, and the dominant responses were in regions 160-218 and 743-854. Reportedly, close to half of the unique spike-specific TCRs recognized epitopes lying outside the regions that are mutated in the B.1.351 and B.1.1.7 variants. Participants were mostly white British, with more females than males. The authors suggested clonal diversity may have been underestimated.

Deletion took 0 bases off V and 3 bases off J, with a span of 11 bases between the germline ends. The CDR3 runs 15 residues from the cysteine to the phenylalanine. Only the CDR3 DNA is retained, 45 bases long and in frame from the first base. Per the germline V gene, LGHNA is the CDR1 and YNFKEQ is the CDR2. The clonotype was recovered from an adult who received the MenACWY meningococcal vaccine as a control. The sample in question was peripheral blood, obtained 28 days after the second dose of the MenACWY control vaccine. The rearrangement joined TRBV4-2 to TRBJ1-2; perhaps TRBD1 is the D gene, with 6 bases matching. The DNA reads TGTGCCAGCAGCCAAGAAGGGGGAGTAGACTATGGCTACACCTTC. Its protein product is CASSQEGGVDYGYTF.